The present entry profiles one T cell receptor (beta chain) with its context. This entry belongs to a study of blood T cells in healthy people across ages. The authors ran a second PCR of 7 to 11 cycles using a sample-barcoded 5' primer and a J-beta primer mix. One entry per CDR3 protein results from TCRdb running MiXCR on the 5' RACE reads. In the table there are around 1,600,000 distinct CDR3 sequences, under 55% of which are singletons. This CDR3 region has 14 residues. The germline CDR1 and CDR2 sequences are MGHRA and YSYEKL. The V segment lost 4 bases and the J segment 6 bases; nucleotides outside the gene matches: 5.

The chain combines TRBV4-1 with TRBJ2-7; 11 bases map to TRBD2. This receptor was taken from a woman aged 18-29 years in good health. Input material: blood. This CDR3 is CASSPGLAVGEQYF. In DNA form, the CDR3 reads TGCGCCAGCAGCCCGGGACTAGCGGTTGGCGAGCAGTACTTC.